The 9 T cell receptor beta chains presented below share a single source sample, sequenced in a study of CD8+ T cells in alopecia areata. Once RNA had been extracted, it was reverse transcribed into cDNA to act as the sequencing template. The assay was immunoSEQ multiplex PCR, and TCRdb's table has in-frame clones only and misses some. The table lists around 120,000 clones, approximately 60% of them singletons. Treatment denoted: oral pan-JAK inhibitor, 5-10 mg twice daily. The sample here was CD4+ T cells sorted from blood, taken at week 4, from a patient treated with tofacitinib. These receptors came from a human donor with alopecia areata.

V and J are TRBV28 and TRBJ2-2; D is uncertain. Germline lookup yields CDR1 MDHEN and CDR2 SYDVKM. The CDR3 has 12 amino acids. V was clipped by 2 bases and J by 5 bases, with 3 bases between them. The DNA of the CDR3 is TGTGCCAGCAGTTTAAGGACCGGGGAGCTGTTTTTT. It encodes CASSLRTGELFF.

The chain links TRBV7-2 to TRBJ2-1; 11 positions match TRBD2. Trimming took 5 bases from V and 3 from J; bases not matched to a gene: 3. Germline CDR1 is SGHTA and CDR2 is FQGNSA. The CDR3 length is 15 residues. The CDR3 DNA sequence: TGTGCCAGCAGCCCTACTAGCGGGGGCTACAATGAGCAGTTCTTC. Translation gives CASSPTSGGYNEQFF.

This chain joins TRBV7-6 and TRBJ1-2; possibly TRBD1 for D (6 bases). Per germline, CDR1 SGHVS and CDR2 FNYEAQ. Trimming removed 5 bases at V and 2 bases at J, with 15 bases between. The CDR3 runs 15 residues. This chain's CDR3 is CASSPDQGRNYGYTF. CDR3 sequence (DNA): TGTGCCAGCAGCCCAGACCAGGGGCGAAACTATGGCTACACCTTC.

CDR3 residues: CASSRGGPGTQYF. In DNA, the CDR3 is TGTGCCAGCAGTCGGGGGGGGCCGGGTACGCAGTATTTT. The V call is TRBV6-5, the J call TRBJ2-3; TRBD2 agrees at 8 bases. This CDR3 has 13 residues. Looked up from germline, CDR1 is MNHEY and CDR2 is SVGAGI. V was pared by 5 bases and J by 8 bases, with 6 bases of the junction left unmatched.

The V gene is TRBV30, the J gene TRBJ2-1; the match to TRBD2 covers 9 bases. The length of the CDR3 is 14 residues. V lost 4 bases, J lost 2 bases, and 3 bases stayed unmatched. Germline values: CDR1 GTSNPN, CDR2 SVGIG (reference sequence). This CDR3 is CAWKASGTYNEQFF. The DNA of the CDR3 is TGTGCCTGGAAAGCTAGCGGGACCTACAATGAGCAGTTCTTC.

This chain joins TRBV30 and TRBJ2-3, with 10 bases aligning to TRBD2. After removal of 1 base from V and 3 bases from J, the junction contained 10 bases not matched to a gene. Germline V gene sequence: CDR1 GTSNPN, CDR2 SVGIG (reference sequence). There are 17 residues in the CDR3. The CDR3 coding sequence is TGTGCCTGGAGTGAGCCCCTAGCGGGAGTGGATACAGATACGCAGTATTTT. Residues: CAWSEPLAGVDTDTQYF.

V is TRBV5-1 and J is TRBJ2-5; 8 bases align to TRBD2. The germline V gene encodes CDR1 SGHRS and CDR2 YFSETQ. This CDR3 comprises 15 residues. The junction had 5 bases not matched to a gene; V was cut back by 0 bases and J by 4 bases. The CDR3 protein is CASSLAGTRSETQYF. The CDR3 nucleotides read TGCGCCAGCAGCTTGGCCGGGACTAGATCAGAGACCCAGTACTTC.

This chain links TRBV6-1 with TRBJ1-1; D uncertain. This CDR3 contains 14 residues. Per germline, CDR1 MNHNS and CDR2 SASEGT. V lost 6 bases and J lost 5, with 16 bases in between. The CDR3 here is CASRPRAGGTEAFF. The CDR3 bases are TGTGCCAGCAGGCCTAGGGCCGGAGGGACTGAAGCTTTCTTT.

The rearrangement uses TRBV30 and TRBJ1-1, with D uncertain. This CDR3 has 12 residues. Germline values: CDR1 GTSNPN, CDR2 SVGIG (reference sequence). The V end lost 4 bases, the J end lost 6 bases, and 12 bases lay between the germline ends. CDR3 nucleotides: TGTGCCTGGAAACCAATATCCCCTGAAGCTTTCTTT. This translates into CAWKPISPEAFF.